The present T cell receptor (beta chain) was sequenced within a study of siplizumab effects on memory and regulatory T cells. Study conclusions and caveats: The study found that mappable alloreactive CD4+ clones averaged around 69% Treg-derived with siplizumab and roughly 27% in controls. Roughly 75-95% of proliferating CD4+ or CD8+ clones defied assignment to a naive or memory phenotype.

Comment on this clone: Its antigen is not known.

CDR3 length: 12 residues. The V and J ends lost 5 bases and 6 bases respectively, with 11 bases between them. Germline-derived CDR1 and CDR2 are MDHEN and SYDVKM. Clones were read by immunoSEQ multiplex PCR, and TCRdb kept only the in-frame ones, dropping some. The data contain 50,000 to 70,000 clones, around 96% of them singletons. The chain combines TRBV28 with TRBJ2-7, with D possibly being TRBD1 or TRBD2 (5 bases each). This TCR was sampled from a human donor in good health. The specimen was naive CD8+ T cells sorted from blood. The CDR3 DNA reads as TGTGCCAGCAGTCGGGACGCTTTCGAGCAGTACTTC. It is translated as CASSRDAFEQYF.